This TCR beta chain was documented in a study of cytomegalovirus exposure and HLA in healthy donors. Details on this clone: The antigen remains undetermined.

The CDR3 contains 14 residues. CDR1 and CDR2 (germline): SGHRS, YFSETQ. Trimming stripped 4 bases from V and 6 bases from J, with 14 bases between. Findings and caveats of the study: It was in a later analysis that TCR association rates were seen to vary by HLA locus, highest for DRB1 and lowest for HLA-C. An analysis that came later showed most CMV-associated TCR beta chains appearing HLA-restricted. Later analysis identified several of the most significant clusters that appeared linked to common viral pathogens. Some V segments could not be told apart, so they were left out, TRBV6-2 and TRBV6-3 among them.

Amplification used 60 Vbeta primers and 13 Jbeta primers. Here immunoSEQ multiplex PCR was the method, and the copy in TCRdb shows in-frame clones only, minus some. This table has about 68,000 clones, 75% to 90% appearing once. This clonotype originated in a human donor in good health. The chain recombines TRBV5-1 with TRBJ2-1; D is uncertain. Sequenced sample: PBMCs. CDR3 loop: CASSLNSLGNEQFF. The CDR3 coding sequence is TGCGCCAGCAGCCTTAACAGCTTAGGCAATGAGCAGTTCTTC.